Shown below are 7 T cell receptor beta chains from a single sample sequenced in a study of T cell changes during pregnancy in multiple sclerosis. Repertoires were generated with immunoSEQ multiplex PCR, while TCRdb's copy carries only in-frame clones and drops some. This repertoire shows around 110,000 clones, 92% found once; its top ten account for 0.78%. Material: peripheral blood, obtained in the third trimester of pregnancy. Receptors were obtained from a female donor in good health, enrolled as a control in a pregnancy study.

The J gene is TRBJ1-5, the V gene TRBV4-2; possible D gene TRBD1, 5 bases. The V end was cut by 0 bases, the J end by 2 bases, with 8 bases between. Germline assignment: CDR1 LGHNA and CDR2 YNFKEQ. The CDR3 consists of 15 residues. CDR3 sequence (DNA): TGTGCCAGCAGCCAAGATCCGGGGGGCAATCAGCCCCAGCATTTT. Translation: CASSQDPGGNQPQHF.

CDR3 nucleotide sequence: TGTGCCAGTACAGGGACAGGGAGAAATCAGCCCCAGCATTTT. Translating gives CASTGTGRNQPQHF. V and J are TRBV19 and TRBJ1-5; 9 nucleotides match TRBD1. Trimming took 7 bases from V and 4 from J; bases not matched to a gene: 5. CDR1 is LNHDA, CDR2 SQIVND, per germline (reference sequence). The length of the CDR3 is 14 residues.

In its sample, this clone was seen a few times. This chain uses TRBV7-2 with TRBJ1-1, with D uncertain. This CDR3 is 13 amino acids long. Trimming shortened V by 1 base and J by 1 base, and 4 bases separated the two germline ends. Germline V CDR1 and CDR2: SGHTA, FQGNSA. CDR3 amino acids: CASSLGANTEAFF. Written as DNA, the CDR3 is TGTGCCAGCAGCTTAGGGGCGAACACTGAAGCTTTCTTT.

This clone was seen a handful of times. The V and J genes are TRBV19 and TRBJ1-2; weak D call: TRBD1 (5 bases). This CDR3 is 15 amino acids long. The germline V gene has CDR1 LNHDA and CDR2 SQIVND (reference sequence). The germline V and J ends were trimmed by 4 bases and 1 base, with 13 bases remaining between them. The CDR3 spells CASSTAGRNNYGYTF. CDR3 nucleotides: TGTGCCAGTAGTACCGCGGGACGGAATAACTATGGCTACACCTTC.

The CDR3 sequence: CASSLDGLYEQYF. CDR3 in DNA: TGTGCCAGCAGCCTGGACGGACTCTACGAGCAGTACTTC. V usage is TRBV4-2 and J usage is TRBJ2-7; a weak D match, TRBD2 (5 bases). The CDR3 has 13 amino acids. V dropped 4 bases and J dropped 3 bases, with 10 bases sitting between them. Germline CDR1 reads LGHNA; CDR2 reads YNFKEQ.

The chain links TRBV4-3 to TRBJ2-6, with TRBD1 matching 7 bases. The junction had 6 bases not matched to a gene; V was cut back by 4 bases and J by 0 bases. Germline CDR1 reads LGHNA; CDR2 reads YSLEER. The CDR3 covers 17 residues. CDR3 protein: CASSPRDRDSGANVLTF. CDR3 coding DNA: TGCGCCAGCAGCCCTCGGGACAGAGACTCTGGGGCCAACGTCCTGACTTTC.

This clone was seen a few times. V is TRBV4-2 and J is TRBJ1-1; the D gene is possibly TRBD1 (6 bases). V gave up 3 bases and J gave up 1 base, with 15 bases separating them. Germline V gene sequence: CDR1 LGHNA, CDR2 YNFKEQ. The CDR3 extends over 16 amino acids. The CDR3 region is CASSHLLPTGNTEAFF. CDR3 nucleotides: TGTGCCAGCAGCCACTTACTCCCGACAGGGAACACTGAAGCTTTCTTT.